These 16 T cell receptor beta chains originate from one sample sequenced in a study of metastatic and nonmetastatic thyroid tumors. TCRdb re-analyzed the PCR reads through MiXCR. The sample has around 24,000 clones, 20% to 25% seen once. Thyroid surgery was preceded by no treatment in any patient. The specimen was blood. The source is a male donor with papillary thyroid cancer or a benign thyroid nodule (not recorded which). Some clones in this sample may be carry-over from other donors' samples.

This clone was counted between two and nine times. The rearrangement links TRBV4-2 to TRBJ2-3; 8 positions agree with TRBD2. Germline assignment: CDR1 LGHNA and CDR2 YNFKEQ. The CDR3 length is 16 residues. The ends lost 0 bases at V and 2 bases at J; junction bases unmatched: 4. CDR3 residues: CASSQDLAGDTDTQYF. The CDR3 nucleotides read TGTGCCAGCAGCCAAGATCTAGCGGGCGACACAGATACGCAGTATTTT.

This clone appeared many times. The junction departs from germline at one end; a sequencing error may be responsible. The CDR3 DNA follows: TGTGCCAGCAGCCCTGAGGGGATCTCTGGAAACGCCATATATTTT. Protein sequence: CASSPEGISGNAIYF. V gene TRBV5-4 combines with J gene TRBJ1-3; D is possibly TRBD1 (5 bases). The germline V gene encodes CDR1 SGHNT and CDR2 YYREEE (reference sequence). The CDR3 contains 15 residues. Supplemented by reference TRBV5-4 and TRBJ1-3, the full variable domain reads ETGVTQSPTHLIKTRGQQVTLRCSSQSGHNTVSWYQQALGQGPQFIFQYYREEENGRGNFPPRFSGLQFPNYSSELNVNALELDDSALYLCASSPEGISGNAIYFGEGSWLTVV.

On this clone itself: The missing conserved phenylalanine or tryptophan at the end of this CDR3 makes a read error likely. This chain joins TRBV6-4 and TRBJ2-7; D is perhaps TRBD1 or TRBD2 (5 bases each). Germline V lookup: CDR1 MRHNA, CDR2 SNTAGT. This CDR3 spans 15 amino acids. The CDR3 DNA reads as TGTGCCATCAGTGCTCAGTCAGGGACCGCCTACGAGCAGTACCTC. Its translation is CAISAQSGTAYEQYL.

This clone has ten or more counts. The chain has TRBV10-3 and TRBJ2-7, with 9 nucleotides matching TRBD1. CDR3 length: 14 amino acids. V lost 7 bases to trimming and J lost 5 bases; unmatched junction nucleotides: 9. CDR1 is ENHRY, CDR2 SYGVKD, per germline. The CDR3 reads CAIKTGTGSNEQYF. In DNA, the CDR3 is TGTGCCATCAAGACCGGGACAGGGTCGAACGAGCAGTACTTC.

J is TRBJ1-3 and V is TRBV27, with 8 bases lining up with TRBD1. The CDR3 extends over 16 amino acids. With V trimmed by 8 bases and J by 3 bases, 12 bases remained unmatched. Germline V gene lookup returns CDR1 MNHEY and CDR2 SMNVEV (reference sequence). CDR3: CASPPPQGAFGNTIYF. CDR3 in DNA: TGTGCCAGCCCCCCCCCCCAGGGGGCGTTTGGAAACACCATATATTTT.

This clone was counted many times. CDR3 nucleotide sequence: TGTGCCAGCAGTGAACTACAGGGAGGGCGGGAGACCCAGTACTTC. The encoded protein is CASSELQGGRETQYF. The gene calls are TRBV25-1 and TRBJ2-5; possible D gene TRBD2, 7 bases. Germline V CDR1 and CDR2: MGHDK, SYGVNS. This CDR3 contains 15 residues. V was trimmed by 2 bases and J by 5 bases, leaving 15 bases between them.

In this sample, this clone turned up many times. This sequence joins TRBV6-6 and TRBJ2-7; 16 nucleotides match TRBD2. Trimming at V came to 2 bases and at J to 5 bases, leaving 15 bases not matched to a gene. Looked up from germline, CDR1 is MNHNY and CDR2 is SVGAGI (reference sequence). CDR3 length: 20 residues. CDR3 region: CASSYRPPGLAGGPLDEQYF. CDR3 bases: TGTGCCAGCAGTTACCGACCCCCGGGACTAGCGGGAGGGCCATTGGACGAGCAGTACTTC.

This clone was observed once. The J gene is TRBJ1-3, the V gene TRBV20-1; weak D call: TRBD1 (5 bases). V lost 1 base to trimming and J lost 3 bases, with 10 bases between them. Germline V gene sequence: CDR1 DFQATT, CDR2 SNEGSKA (reference sequence). The CDR3 covers 14 residues. CDR3 in amino acids: CSARVGGSGNTIYF. The CDR3 nucleotides are TGCAGTGCTAGAGTGGGGGGGAGTGGAAACACCATATATTTT.

This clone rates as medium-sized (0.01 to 0.1%). The chain uses TRBV12-3 or TRBV12-4 and TRBJ1-1; D call uncertain. The germline V and J ends were trimmed by 6 bases and 0 bases, with 8 bases remaining between them. The CDR3 covers 13 residues. DNA of the CDR3: TGTGCCAGCAGCAGTCTTATGAACACTGAAGCTTTCTTT. Translated: CASSSLMNTEAFF.

This clone came up many times. In the same sample, other DNA sequences code for this CDR3. This chain uses TRBV20-1 with TRBJ2-5; 8 bases line up with TRBD2. CDR1 DFQATT and CDR2 SNEGSKA come from the germline V gene (reference sequence). This CDR3 has 15 amino acids. The ends lost 1 base at V and 0 bases at J; junction bases unmatched: 4. CDR3 sequence: CSARVGRDHQETQYF. The CDR3, as DNA: TGCAGTGCTAGAGTCGGGAGGGATCACCAAGAGACCCAGTACTTC.

This clone was counted at least ten times. The chain uses TRBV6-6 and TRBJ2-2, with a weak D call TRBD1 (6 bases). V was trimmed by 6 bases and J by 3 bases, leaving 32 bases between them. The CDR3 loop spans 21 amino acids. Germline assignment: CDR1 MNHNY and CDR2 SVGAGI (reference sequence). As DNA, the CDR3 is TGTGCCAGCAGGCAGGGGTATCGGGTTACCAAAGTCCTCCAGGACACCGGGGAGCTGTTTTTT. It encodes CASRQGYRVTKVLQDTGELFF.

By proportion, this clone is medium-sized. This rearrangement joins TRBV18 to TRBJ2-2; 10 bases are a match to TRBD1. After removal of 3 bases from V and 3 bases from J, the junction contained 1 base not matched to a gene. Germline lookup yields CDR1 KGHSH and CDR2 LQKENI. This CDR3 has 15 amino acids. The CDR3 loop is CASSPGTGDTGELFF. For the CDR3, the DNA is TGTGCCAGCTCACCGGGGACAGGGGACACCGGGGAGCTGTTTTTT.

This clone was found many times. This sequence joins TRBV7-2 and TRBJ2-4; 7 bases agree with TRBD1. V was pared by 5 bases and J by 5 bases, with 6 bases of the junction left unmatched. CDR1 SGHTA and CDR2 FQGNSA come from the germline V gene. This CDR3 is 14 amino acids long. In DNA form, the CDR3 reads TGTGCCAGCAGCCCTACAGGGGTGGAAAACATTCAGTACTTC. This translates into CASSPTGVENIQYF.

Sample share makes this clone medium-sized. The chain recombines TRBV4-3 with TRBJ2-7; perhaps TRBD1 as D (6 bases). Trimming removed 0 bases at V and 3 bases at J, with 9 bases between. CDR3 length: 14 amino acids. Germline V CDR1 and CDR2: LGHNA, YSLEER. The CDR3 bases are TGCGCCAGCAGCCAAGATGCACAGGGCTACGAGCAGTACTTC. This gives the protein CASSQDAQGYEQYF.

To note about this clone: A much larger clone lies one base from this, so it may be a read error. The chain recombines TRBV12-3 or TRBV12-4 with TRBJ1-5, with D possibly matching TRBD1 (6 bases). The CDR3 has 15 amino acids. DNA for the CDR3: TGTGCCACCAGTCCCCACAGGGACGGCAATCAGCCCCAGCATTTT. This encodes CATSPHRDGNQPQHF.

Details on this clone: At one of its ends the junction is not consistent with the germline gene, which may arise from a read error. The rearrangement joins TRBV7-3 to TRBJ2-2; a possible D gene is TRBD2 (6 bases). In germline, CDR1 is SGHTA, CDR2 FQGTGA. The CDR3 is 13 residues long. DNA of the CDR3: TGTGCCAGCAGCCCGGAGTACGGCGGGGATCTGTTTTTT. Its protein product is CASSPEYGGDLFF.